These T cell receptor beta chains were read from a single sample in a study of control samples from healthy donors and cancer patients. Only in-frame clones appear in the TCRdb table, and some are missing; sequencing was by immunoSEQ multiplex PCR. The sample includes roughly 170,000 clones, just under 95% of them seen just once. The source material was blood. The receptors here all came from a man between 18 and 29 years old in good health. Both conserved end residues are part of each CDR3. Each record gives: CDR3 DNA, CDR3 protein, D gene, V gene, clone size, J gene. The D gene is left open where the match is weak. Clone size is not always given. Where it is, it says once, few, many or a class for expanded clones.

CDR3nt: TGTGCCAGCTCCCCCCGTGGGACTAGCGGGGGGTTCCGTTACGAGCAGTACTTC; CDR3aa: CASSPRGTSGGFRYEQYF; d_gene: TRBD2; v_gene: TRBV18; abundance: .; j_gene: TRBJ2-7
CDR3nt: TGTGCCAGCAGCTTAGAAAGTTATGATCAGCCCCAGCATTTT; CDR3aa: CASSLESYDQPQHF; d_gene: .; v_gene: TRBV7-2; abundance: .; j_gene: TRBJ1-5
CDR3nt: TGTGCCAGCAGCAGACAGGGGATCGACACCGGGGAGCTGTTTTTT; CDR3aa: CASSRQGIDTGELFF; d_gene: TRBD1; v_gene: TRBV7-9; abundance: .; j_gene: TRBJ2-2
CDR3nt: TGTGCCAGCTCTCCGGACAGGACGGGTCAACCCTCGAATTCACCCCTCCACTTT; CDR3aa: CASSPDRTGQPSNSPLHF; d_gene: TRBD1; v_gene: TRBV28; abundance: once; j_gene: TRBJ1-6
CDR3nt: TGTGCCAGCAGTTACTCGAGGGGTTTACTCTACGAGCAGTACTTC; CDR3aa: CASSYSRGLLYEQYF; d_gene: .; v_gene: TRBV6-5; abundance: .; j_gene: TRBJ2-7
CDR3nt: TGTGCCTGGAGGGGGGCCGGAAGGGAAAAACTGTTTTTT; CDR3aa: CAWRGAGREKLFF; d_gene: .; v_gene: TRBV30; abundance: .; j_gene: TRBJ1-4
CDR3nt: TGCGCCAGCAGCCAGATCGCGCTTATAATCCACAAACTGTTTTTT; CDR3aa: CASSQIALIIHKLFF; d_gene: .; v_gene: TRBV4-1; abundance: .; j_gene: TRBJ1-4
CDR3nt: TGTGCCAGCCAAGATCCAGATTTGGGGGAGCAGTTCTTC; CDR3aa: CASQDPDLGEQFF; d_gene: .; v_gene: TRBV6-6; abundance: .; j_gene: TRBJ2-1
CDR3nt: TGTGCCAGCAGCCAAGTAACAGTAGGGTCCTTCGAGCAGTACTTC; CDR3aa: CASSQVTVGSFEQYF; d_gene: .; v_gene: TRBV3-1/TRBV3-2; abundance: .; j_gene: TRBJ2-7
CDR3nt: TGTGCCAGCAGCTTAGTTCGGACAGGGAGGGTCGTGGCCCAAGAGACCCAGTACTTC; CDR3aa: CASSLVRTGRVVAQETQYF; d_gene: .; v_gene: TRBV7-6; abundance: .; j_gene: TRBJ2-5
CDR3nt: TGTGCCAGCACCGGACAGGTCCAAGAGACCCAGTACTTC; CDR3aa: CASTGQVQETQYF; d_gene: TRBD1; v_gene: TRBV2; abundance: .; j_gene: TRBJ2-5
CDR3nt: TGTGCCTGGACCCAGAACGAACCTGGCTACACCTTC; CDR3aa: CAWTQNEPGYTF; d_gene: .; v_gene: TRBV30; abundance: few; j_gene: TRBJ1-2
CDR3nt: TGTGCCAGCACCCCCTTTGGTTGGGGGGACTATGGCTACACCTTC; CDR3aa: CASTPFGWGDYGYTF; d_gene: .; v_gene: TRBV6-5; abundance: .; j_gene: TRBJ1-2
CDR3nt: TGTGCCAGCGGGGGAGAAGAGGACTTGGGATACAATGAGCAGTTCTTC; CDR3aa: CASGGEEDLGYNEQFF; d_gene: .; v_gene: TRBV5-4; abundance: .; j_gene: TRBJ2-1
CDR3nt: TGTGCCAGCAGTCTGACAGGGGGTAACACTGAAGCTTTCTTT; CDR3aa: CASSLTGGNTEAFF; d_gene: TRBD1; v_gene: TRBV2; abundance: .; j_gene: TRBJ1-1
CDR3nt: TGCGCCAGCAGCTCGGGGGGTAGGGCAGATACGCAGTATTTT; CDR3aa: CASSSGGRADTQYF; d_gene: TRBD2; v_gene: TRBV5-1; abundance: .; j_gene: TRBJ2-3
CDR3nt: TGTGCCAGCAGCTTAAGGACAGGGGAACAGCCCCAGCATTTT; CDR3aa: CASSLRTGEQPQHF; d_gene: TRBD1; v_gene: TRBV7-2; abundance: .; j_gene: TRBJ1-5
CDR3nt: TGTGCCAGCTCACCATACTACGAGCAGTACTTC; CDR3aa: CASSPYYEQYF; d_gene: .; v_gene: TRBV6-5; abundance: .; j_gene: TRBJ2-7
CDR3nt: TGCGCCAGCAGCCAAGTTGTGGGGCAAGTCTCAGGGTACTATGGCTACACCTTC; CDR3aa: CASSQVVGQVSGYYGYTF; d_gene: .; v_gene: TRBV4-1; abundance: .; j_gene: TRBJ1-2
CDR3nt: TGTGCCTGGCAGACAGGGGACATTTACTCTGGAAACACCATATATTTT; CDR3aa: CAWQTGDIYSGNTIYF; d_gene: TRBD1; v_gene: TRBV30; abundance: .; j_gene: TRBJ1-3
CDR3nt: TGCGCCAGCAGCTTGGGTTGGCAGGGGGCGGGGAACACTGAAGCTTTCTTT; CDR3aa: CASSLGWQGAGNTEAFF; d_gene: TRBD1; v_gene: TRBV5-1; abundance: .; j_gene: TRBJ1-1
CDR3nt: TGCGCCAGCAGTGCGGTCTGGGACACCGGGGAGCTGTTTTTT; CDR3aa: CASSAVWDTGELFF; d_gene: .; v_gene: TRBV5-1; abundance: few; j_gene: TRBJ2-2
CDR3nt: TGTGCCAGCAGCCCCATGCGGGGGGTCGGCGTGGGTGAGCAGTTCTTC; CDR3aa: CASSPMRGVGVGEQFF; d_gene: TRBD2; v_gene: TRBV9; abundance: .; j_gene: TRBJ2-1
CDR3nt: TGTGCCAGCAGCTTGGAAGGGGGCAGGACGAGCGGGGCCACCTACGAGCAGTACTTC; CDR3aa: CASSLEGGRTSGATYEQYF; d_gene: .; v_gene: TRBV5-8; abundance: .; j_gene: TRBJ2-7
CDR3nt: TGCGCCAGCAGCCGAAAAACAGATACGCAGTATTTT; CDR3aa: CASSRKTDTQYF; d_gene: .; v_gene: TRBV5-1; abundance: .; j_gene: TRBJ2-3
CDR3nt: TGTGCCAGCAGCCAGTCCCCGGCTTCAGTTGGTCCGGGGCAGTTCTTC; CDR3aa: CASSQSPASVGPGQFF; d_gene: .; v_gene: TRBV3-1/TRBV3-2; abundance: .; j_gene: TRBJ2-1
CDR3nt: TGCAGCGTTGTATGGGATAATGAAAAACTGTTTTTT; CDR3aa: CSVVWDNEKLFF; d_gene: .; v_gene: TRBV29-1; abundance: .; j_gene: TRBJ1-4
CDR3nt: TGTGCCAGCAGCGACACAGGAGACACCTATAATTCACCCCTCCACTTT; CDR3aa: CASSDTGDTYNSPLHF; d_gene: .; v_gene: TRBV9; abundance: .; j_gene: TRBJ1-6
CDR3nt: TGTGCCAGCAGCATTGAAGGACGGACCACAGATACGCAGTATTTT; CDR3aa: CASSIEGRTTDTQYF; d_gene: .; v_gene: TRBV9; abundance: .; j_gene: TRBJ2-3
CDR3nt: TGTGCCAGCAGCCAAGCCGGGTGGGGCACTGAAGCTTTCTTT; CDR3aa: CASSQAGWGTEAFF; d_gene: .; v_gene: TRBV3-1/TRBV3-2; abundance: few; j_gene: TRBJ1-1
CDR3nt: TGTGCCAGCAGCTTACCACCCAGGGGGCGCTACGAGCAGTACTTC; CDR3aa: CASSLPPRGRYEQYF; d_gene: TRBD1; v_gene: TRBV5-5; abundance: .; j_gene: TRBJ2-7
CDR3nt: TGTGCCAGTAGTATGGGGACAGGGTCCCAGCATTTT; CDR3aa: CASSMGTGSQHF; d_gene: TRBD1; v_gene: TRBV19; abundance: .; j_gene: TRBJ1-5
CDR3nt: TGTGCCACCAGCAGCGGGGGAACGAAAGAGACCCAGTACTTC; CDR3aa: CATSSGGTKETQYF; d_gene: .; v_gene: TRBV15; abundance: .; j_gene: TRBJ2-5
CDR3nt: TGTGCCAGCAGTGAGGGACGGGGTTCTGAGACCCAGTACTTC; CDR3aa: CASSEGRGSETQYF; d_gene: .; v_gene: TRBV2; abundance: .; j_gene: TRBJ2-5
CDR3nt: TGTGCCAGCAGTGGGGGCGACAGGGGTGAAGCTTTCTTT; CDR3aa: CASSGGDRGEAFF; d_gene: TRBD1; v_gene: TRBV6-4; abundance: .; j_gene: TRBJ1-1
CDR3nt: TGTGCCACCAGTGATTTGGACAGCAATCAGCCCCAGCATTTT; CDR3aa: CATSDLDSNQPQHF; d_gene: .; v_gene: TRBV24-1; abundance: .; j_gene: TRBJ1-5
CDR3nt: TGCAGCGCTCCATCAACACAGGGAGGAGAGACCCAGTACTTC; CDR3aa: CSAPSTQGGETQYF; d_gene: .; v_gene: TRBV29-1; abundance: .; j_gene: TRBJ2-5
CDR3nt: TGTGCCAGCAGCCCCAACAGGGGGCTCGACACTGAAGCTTTCTTT; CDR3aa: CASSPNRGLDTEAFF; d_gene: TRBD1; v_gene: TRBV3-1/TRBV3-2; abundance: .; j_gene: TRBJ1-1
CDR3nt: TGTGCCAGCAGCGTGTTAGCTCCGGGTTTTGGCCAACTAGCCAAAAACATTCAGTACTTC; CDR3aa: CASSVLAPGFGQLAKNIQYF; d_gene: .; v_gene: TRBV9; abundance: .; j_gene: TRBJ2-4
CDR3nt: TGCGCCAGCAGCTCCGTCAGGGATTCCTACGAGCAGTACTTC; CDR3aa: CASSSVRDSYEQYF; d_gene: .; v_gene: TRBV5-1; abundance: .; j_gene: TRBJ2-7
CDR3nt: TGTGCCAGTTCCCGGGACATATCCTACGAGCAGTACTTC; CDR3aa: CASSRDISYEQYF; d_gene: .; v_gene: TRBV6-5; abundance: .; j_gene: TRBJ2-7
CDR3nt: TGTGCCAGCAGCCCGGGGCCCGGAAACACCATATATTTT; CDR3aa: CASSPGPGNTIYF; d_gene: .; v_gene: TRBV7-8; abundance: .; j_gene: TRBJ1-3
CDR3nt: TGTGCCAGCAGCTTTAGATCCGGATCCCCAAGAACAGATACGCAGTATTTT; CDR3aa: CASSFRSGSPRTDTQYF; d_gene: .; v_gene: TRBV7-6; abundance: once; j_gene: TRBJ2-3
CDR3nt: TGTGCCAGCAGTGATTTGCAGCCTACCGGGGAGCTGTTTTTT; CDR3aa: CASSDLQPTGELFF; d_gene: .; v_gene: TRBV2; abundance: .; j_gene: TRBJ2-2
CDR3nt: TGTGCAGCGGGTGGAATTGTCTACAATGAGCAGTTCTTC; CDR3aa: CAAGGIVYNEQFF; d_gene: .; v_gene: TRBV3-1/TRBV3-2; abundance: .; j_gene: TRBJ2-1
CDR3nt: TGCGCCAGCAGCTTGGAATGGTCAGGGTCTGGAAACACCATATATTTT; CDR3aa: CASSLEWSGSGNTIYF; d_gene: .; v_gene: TRBV5-1; abundance: .; j_gene: TRBJ1-3
CDR3nt: TGTGCCAGCAGCCTACGGGGGGGGAGTTCACCCCTCCACTTT; CDR3aa: CASSLRGGSSPLHF; d_gene: .; v_gene: TRBV7-3; abundance: .; j_gene: TRBJ1-6
CDR3nt: TGTGCCACCTCCGACAGGAACTATGGCTACACCTTC; CDR3aa: CATSDRNYGYTF; d_gene: .; v_gene: TRBV7-3; abundance: once; j_gene: TRBJ1-2